The T cell receptor (beta chain) under discussion was sequenced for a study of blood T cell repertoires in COVID-19. Study-level background: Acute and convalescent COVID-19 samples came from the United States, Italy and Spain. PBMCs, B-cell-depleted T cells, or T cells were the source of the cDNA or gDNA that made up the material.

This CDR3 comprises 14 residues. Germline V lookup: CDR1 LNHDA, CDR2 SQIVND (reference sequence). V shed 5 bases, J shed 6 bases, and the junction held 9 bases outside the gene matches. Seattle enrolled patients during active infection and tracked them longitudinally. Per the original data handling: Amplifying reference gene primers gave estimates of nucleated cell counts. Generated by immunoSEQ multiplex PCR, the TCRdb table keeps only in-frame clones and is missing some. Clone size and the V and J calls come from that table; the DNA yielded D and trimming. The table lists about 300,000 clones, about nine tenths of them singletons.

The rearrangement joins TRBV19 to TRBJ1-1, with 7 positions matching TRBD1. This receptor was taken from a woman aged 25 to 39 with COVID-19, enrolled during active disease. Sequencing input: peripheral blood. The CDR3 nucleotides are TGTGCCAGTAGTTGGACAGGCGGGGTGGCTGAAGCTTTCTTT. It specifies CASSWTGGVAEAFF.